These T cell receptor beta chains were read from a single sample in a study of blood T cell repertoires in COVID-19. The table came from immunoSEQ multiplex PCR; TCRdb's copy has only in-frame clones and leaves some out. The sample holds under 40,000 clones, roughly 92% seen once. Sequencing was performed on peripheral blood. The source of these receptors is a human donor in a cohort sampled during active COVID-19. Both conserved end residues are part of each CDR3. A D gene is named only where the DNA matches it firmly. Only some rows state a clone size, as once, few, many or a class for expanded clones.

>TRBJ1-5|TRBV7-8|TRBD1|.
CASSTGQGAFGNQPQHF
TGTGCCAGCAGCACGGGACAGGGGGCGTTTGGCAATCAGCCCCAGCATTTT
>TRBJ2-3|TRBV9|TRBD1|.
CASSVDRGSTDTQYF
TGTGCCAGCAGCGTTGACAGGGGGTCCACAGATACGCAGTATTTT
>TRBJ1-3|TRBV19|.|.
CASSISGNTIYF
TGTGCCAGTAGTATCAGTGGAAACACCATATATTTT
>TRBJ2-1|TRBV3-1/TRBV3-2|TRBD1|.
CASSQGVSQGAYNEQFF
TGTGCCAGCAGCCAAGGGGTATCACAGGGGGCCTACAATGAGCAGTTCTTC
>TRBJ1-2|TRBV5-4|TRBD1|.
CASSLRTGGYNYGYTF
TGTGCCAGCAGCTTGAGGACAGGGGGCTATAACTATGGCTACACCTTC
>TRBJ2-3|TRBV7-9|TRBD2|.
CASSPTSATDTQYF
TGTGCCAGCAGCCCAACTAGCGCCACAGATACGCAGTATTTT
>TRBJ1-4|TRBV4-1|.|.
CASSQIVSSPEKLFF
TGCGCCAGCAGCCAAATAGTGTCATCCCCTGAAAAACTGTTTTTT
>TRBJ1-1|TRBV7-2|TRBD1|.
CASSSRDRGAEAFF
TGTGCCAGCAGTTCGAGGGACAGGGGGGCAGAAGCTTTCTTT
>TRBJ2-7|TRBV5-1|.|.
CASSQGDLSYEQYF
TGCGCCAGCAGTCAGGGGGACTTATCCTACGAGCAGTACTTC
>TRBJ1-1|TRBV9|.|.
CASSEQGVEAFF
TGTGCCAGCAGCGAACAGGGCGTTGAAGCTTTCTTT
>TRBJ1-1|TRBV4-2|TRBD1|once
CASSPPGGLSEAFF
TGTGCCAGCAGCCCACCAGGGGGGCTCTCTGAAGCTTTCTTT
>TRBJ2-2|TRBV5-1|.|.
CASSFVHTNTGELFF
TGCGCCAGCAGCTTCGTACACACCAACACCGGGGAGCTGTTTTTT
>TRBJ2-5|TRBV7-8|TRBD2|.
CASSRGRGQETQYF
TGTGCCAGCAGCCGAGGGAGGGGTCAAGAGACCCAGTACTTC
>TRBJ2-7|TRBV5-4|.|.
CASSLVSHEQYF
TGTGCCAGCAGCTTGGTTAGCCACGAGCAGTACTTC
>TRBJ2-3|TRBV5-4|.|.
CASGTAGTDTQYF
TGTGCCAGCGGGACTGCCGGCACAGATACGCAGTATTTT
>TRBJ2-1|TRBV2|TRBD1|.
CASSGDRPEQFF
TGTGCCAGCAGTGGGGACAGGCCAGAGCAGTTCTTC
>TRBJ2-2|TRBV7-2|.|.
CASSLQPAGNTGELFF
TGTGCCAGCAGCTTACAGCCAGCGGGTAACACCGGGGAGCTGTTTTTT
>TRBJ1-2|TRBV14|TRBD1|.
CASSQEDRVYGYTF
TGTGCCAGCAGCCAAGAGGACAGGGTCTATGGCTACACCTTC
>TRBJ2-1|TRBV19|.|.
CASRTHGGAYNEQFF
TGTGCCAGTAGAACTCACGGGGGAGCCTACAATGAGCAGTTCTTC
>TRBJ1-2|TRBV9|.|.
CASSLTRAYGYTF
TGTGCCAGCAGTCTCACGAGGGCCTATGGCTACACCTTC
>TRBJ1-2|TRBV9|TRBD1|.
CASSPPTGYGYTF
TGTGCCAGCAGCCCCCCGACAGGGTACGGCTACACCTTC
>TRBJ2-7|TRBV29-1|TRBD1|.
CSVETGASYEQYF
TGCAGCGTAGAGACAGGGGCGTCCTACGAGCAGTACTTC
>TRBJ2-7|TRBV5-1|.|.
CASSPMGGSYEQYF
TGCGCCAGCAGCCCCATGGGGGGCTCCTACGAGCAGTACTTC
>TRBJ2-2|TRBV5-1|TRBD2|.
CASSFSAGGSTGELFF
TGCGCCAGCAGCTTTTCAGCGGGAGGTAGCACCGGGGAGCTGTTTTTT
>TRBJ2-7|TRBV2|.|.
CASSEGQPQGAYEQYF
TGTGCCAGCAGTGAAGGTCAGCCGCAGGGCGCCTACGAGCAGTACTTC
>TRBJ2-7|TRBV27|TRBD1|.
CASSFGTGWGYEQYF
TGTGCCAGCAGTTTCGGGACAGGCTGGGGCTACGAGCAGTACTTC
>TRBJ2-1|TRBV7-9|TRBD2|.
CASSGTSGNNEQFF
TGTGCCAGCAGTGGGACTAGCGGGAACAATGAGCAGTTCTTC
>TRBJ1-4|TRBV6-5|TRBD1|.
CASSSSHGQGEKLFF
TGTGCCAGCAGCTCTTCTCACGGACAGGGGGAAAAACTGTTTTTT
>TRBJ2-1|TRBV5-4|.|.
CASSYLGRSLEQFF
TGTGCCAGCAGCTACCTTGGCAGGTCCCTTGAGCAGTTCTTC